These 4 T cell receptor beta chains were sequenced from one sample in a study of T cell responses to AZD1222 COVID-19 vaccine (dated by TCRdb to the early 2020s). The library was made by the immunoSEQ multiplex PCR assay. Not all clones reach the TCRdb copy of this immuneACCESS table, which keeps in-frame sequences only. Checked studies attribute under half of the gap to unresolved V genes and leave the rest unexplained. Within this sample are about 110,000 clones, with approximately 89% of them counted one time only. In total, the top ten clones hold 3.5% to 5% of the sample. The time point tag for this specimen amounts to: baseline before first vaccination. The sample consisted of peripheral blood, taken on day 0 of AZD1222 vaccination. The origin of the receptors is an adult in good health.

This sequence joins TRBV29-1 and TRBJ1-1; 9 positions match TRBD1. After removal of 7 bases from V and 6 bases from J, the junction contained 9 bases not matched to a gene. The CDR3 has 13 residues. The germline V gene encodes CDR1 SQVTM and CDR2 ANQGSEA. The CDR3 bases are TGCAGCGCCCTCGGGACAGGGCTCCCTGAAGCTTTCTTT. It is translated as CSALGTGLPEAFF.

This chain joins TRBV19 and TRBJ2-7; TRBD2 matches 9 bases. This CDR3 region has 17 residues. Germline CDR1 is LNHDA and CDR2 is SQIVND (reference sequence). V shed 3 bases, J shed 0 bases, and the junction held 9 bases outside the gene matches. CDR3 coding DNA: TGTGCCAGTAGTATCCTTTCGGCTAGCGGGATCTCCTACGAGCAGTACTTC. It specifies CASSILSASGISYEQYF.

The CDR3 here is CASSMTGVVNTEAFF. In nucleotides, the CDR3 is TGTGCCAGCAGTATGACAGGGGTGGTGAACACTGAAGCTTTCTTT. The chain is built from TRBV5-4 and TRBJ1-1; TRBD1 matches 8 bases. V was pared by 5 bases and J by 0 bases, with 6 bases of the junction left unmatched. Germline-derived CDR1 and CDR2 are SGHNT and YYREEE (reference sequence). CDR3 size: 15 residues.

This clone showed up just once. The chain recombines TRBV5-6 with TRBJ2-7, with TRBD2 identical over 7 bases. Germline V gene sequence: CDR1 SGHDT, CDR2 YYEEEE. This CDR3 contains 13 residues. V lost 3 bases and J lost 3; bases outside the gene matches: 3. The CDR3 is CASSSGTIYEQYF. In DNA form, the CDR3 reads TGTGCCAGCAGCTCCGGGACTATCTACGAGCAGTACTTC.